The TCR beta chain under discussion was sequenced for a study of blood T cells in healthy people across ages. The study's findings and limits: Significant beta diversity loss was already apparent by age approximately 40, declining roughly linearly. More naive CD4+ cells and higher diversity marked long-lived donors relative to aged donors. There was no known CMV status for donors, so expanded clonotype changes were possibly confounded.

Donation came from healthy Caucasian individuals in Russia who were aged roughly 6 to 95. Primed by a sample-barcoded 5' primer and a J-beta primer mix, a second PCR proceeded for 7 to 11 cycles. TCRdb recomputed calls from the 5' RACE reads with MiXCR, one row per CDR3 protein. The table lists a few hundred thousand distinct CDR3 sequences, roughly half of them singletons, with about 54% in the top ten. CDR1 and CDR2 from the germline V gene are SGHTA and FQGNSA. V was pared by 5 bases and J by 6 bases, with 11 bases of the junction left unmatched. The CDR3 is 16 amino acids. In regard to this clonotype: Its antigen remains unidentified.

This TCR derives from a man in his sixties in good health. The J gene is TRBJ2-1, the V gene TRBV7-2; 9 bases line up with TRBD2. The material sequenced was blood. In DNA, the CDR3 is TGTGCCAGCAGCCCCTCTGGCGGGAGGGCTGTCAATGAGCAGTTCTTC. Translating gives CASSPSGGRAVNEQFF. Full variable domain (missing parts from reference TRBV7-2 and TRBJ2-1): GAGVSQSPSNKVTEKGKDVELRCDPISGHTALYWYRQSLGQGLEFLIYFQGNSAPDKSGLPSDRFSAERTGGSVSTLTIQRTQQEDSAVYLCASSPSGGRAVNEQFFGPGTRLTVL.